One and the same sample provided the 32 T cell receptor beta chains below, sequenced in a study of blood T cells in healthy people across ages. Through a sample-barcoded 5' primer and a J-beta primer mix, a second PCR was run for roughly 7 to 12 cycles. TCRdb reprocessed the 5' RACE reads with MiXCR, giving one entry per CDR3 protein. Altogether more than 1.4 million distinct CDR3 sequences are present, around 39% being singletons, with the ten largest covering 7.9%. The sequencing input was blood. The receptors were gathered from a woman under 30 in good health.

The rearrangement links TRBV6-6 to TRBJ2-2; D is ambiguous. V was pared by 1 base and J by 4 bases, with 16 bases between. The CDR3 is 17 residues long. The V gene's germline CDR1 is MNHNY and CDR2 SVGAGI (reference sequence). The CDR3 loop is CASSYFVAVSRTGELFF. CDR3 in DNA: TGTGCCAGCAGTTACTTTGTGGCAGTGAGCCGCACCGGGGAGCTGTTTTTT.

This clonotype was found many times. V gene TRBV2 combines with J gene TRBJ2-7; 9 bases are shared with TRBD1. V lost 5 bases, J lost 1 base, and 3 bases stayed unmatched. The CDR3 has 14 residues. Germline CDR1 and CDR2: SNHLY and FYNNEI. The CDR3 sequence: CASSRGTGSYEQYF. The CDR3 DNA is TGTGCCAGCAGTCGAGGGACAGGGTCCTACGAGCAGTACTTC.

The V and J genes are TRBV7-6 and TRBJ1-4; D is unclear. CDR1 is SGHVS, CDR2 FNYEAQ, per germline. Trimming left V 3 bases short and J 2 bases short, with 7 bases between. The CDR3 loop spans 14 amino acids. Written as DNA, the CDR3 is TGTGCCAGCAGCTTTACGGCCACTAATGAAAAACTGTTTTTT. Protein: CASSFTATNEKLFF.

The chain recombines TRBV5-1 with TRBJ2-1; D gene ambiguous. Germline values: CDR1 SGHRS, CDR2 YFSETQ. Deletions cut 4 bases from V and 6 bases from J, with 17 bases between. There are 15 residues in the CDR3. The CDR3 DNA is TGCGCCAGCAGCCCCTATCAGTCCCGGTCCAATGAGCAGTTCTTC. Translation: CASSPYQSRSNEQFF.

This clonotype was seen a few times. The J gene is TRBJ2-1, the V gene TRBV15; D may match TRBD1 or TRBD2 (6 bases each). V lost 7 bases and J lost 2, with 12 bases in between. Germline V lookup: CDR1 LNHNV, CDR2 YYDKDF (reference sequence). The CDR3 extends over 14 amino acids. The CDR3 protein is CATTKGGTYNEQFF. The CDR3 DNA reads TGTGCCACCACTAAAGGGGGGACCTACAATGAGCAGTTCTTC.

The V call is TRBV20-1, the J call TRBJ2-7, with D tentatively TRBD2 (7 bases). The CDR3 loop spans 12 amino acids. V gave up 5 bases and J gave up 7 bases, with 15 bases separating them. Germline V gene sequence: CDR1 DFQATT, CDR2 SNEGSKA (reference sequence). This chain's CDR3 is CSAGGAYNEQYF. Written as DNA, the CDR3 is TGCAGTGCTGGGGGGGCCTACAATGAGCAGTACTTC.

This clonotype was observed once. J is TRBJ2-1 and V is TRBV7-3; no firm D call. The germline gives CDR1 SGHTA, CDR2 FQGTGA. V was pared by 1 base and J by 9 bases, with 7 bases between. This CDR3 contains 12 residues. CDR3 sequence reads: CASSLIATEQFF. The CDR3 bases are TGTGCCAGCAGCTTAATTGCCACTGAGCAGTTCTTC.

This clonotype was counted a few times. This chain links TRBV20-1 with TRBJ2-5; the match to TRBD2 covers 11 bases. CDR1 is DFQATT and CDR2 is SNEGSKA in the germline V gene (reference sequence). V shed 1 base and J 7 bases; nucleotides not matched to a gene: 5. The CDR3 has 14 amino acids. The CDR3 sequence: CSARGGLAGGTQYF. The CDR3 DNA reads TGCAGTGCTAGAGGAGGGCTAGCGGGGGGGACCCAGTACTTC.

This clonotype occurred a few times. The CDR3 region has the DNA TGTGCCAGCAGTTTAGCGGGCGCAGGCGCTGGCTACACCTTC. Translation: CASSLAGAGAGYTF. The chain employs TRBV12-3 or TRBV12-4 and TRBJ1-2; no clear D. Deletions cut 0 bases from V and 7 bases from J, with 12 bases between. The CDR3 runs 14 residues.

The gene calls are TRBV5-1 and TRBJ2-2, with TRBD2 identical over 7 bases. Germline V gives CDR1 SGHRS, CDR2 YFSETQ. J was trimmed by 4 bases and V by 2 bases; bases with no gene match: 8. The length of the CDR3 is 16 residues. CDR3 sequence: CASSFSASGFTGELFF. CDR3 DNA: TGCGCCAGCAGCTTTTCGGCTAGCGGATTCACCGGGGAGCTGTTTTTT.

This chain joins TRBV2 and TRBJ2-1, with D uncertain. V gave up 3 bases and J gave up 8 bases, with 11 bases separating them. The germline V gene encodes CDR1 SNHLY and CDR2 FYNNEI. CDR3 size: 13 residues. The CDR3 coding sequence is TGTGCCAGCAGTGAGAGTGGGGTATATGAGCAGTTCTTC. Its translation is CASSESGVYEQFF. Full variable domain (outside the CDR3, taken from reference TRBV2 and TRBJ2-1): EPEVTQTPSHQVTQMGQEVILRCVPISNHLYFYWYRQILGQKVEFLVSFYNNEISEKSEIFDDQFSVERPDGSNFTLKIRSTKLEDSAMYFCASSESGVYEQFFGPGTRLTVL.

The CDR3 region is CASSEILAGGLDNEQFF. In nucleotides, the CDR3 is TGTGCCAGCAGTGAAATACTAGCGGGGGGACTTGACAATGAGCAGTTCTTC. The chain couples TRBV2 to TRBJ2-1; TRBD2 matches 12 bases. The CDR3 is 17 amino acids. The V gene's germline CDR1 is SNHLY and CDR2 FYNNEI. V lost 2 bases to trimming and J lost 5 bases; unmatched junction nucleotides: 7.

The chain employs TRBV20-1 and TRBJ2-7, with TRBD2 identical over 8 bases. With V trimmed by 0 bases and J by 0 bases, 4 bases remained unmatched. Germline loops: CDR1 DFQATT, CDR2 SNEGSKA (reference sequence). The CDR3 runs 15 residues. CDR3 sequence reads: CSAREGSGSSYEQYF. The DNA of the CDR3 is TGCAGTGCTAGAGAAGGAAGCGGGAGCTCCTACGAGCAGTACTTC.

This CDR3 reads CSARVKGKEYEQYF. The DNA for the CDR3 is TGCAGTGCTAGAGTGAAGGGGAAAGAGTACGAGCAGTACTTC. The chain is built from TRBV20-1 and TRBJ2-7, with D possibly being TRBD1 (5 bases). The CDR3 has 14 amino acids. Germline V gene data show CDR1 as DFQATT and CDR2 as SNEGSKA (reference sequence). The ends were cut back, 1 base at V and 4 bases at J, with 14 bases in the middle.

The table lists this clonotype with a few counts. The J gene is TRBJ2-7, the V gene TRBV4-2; no reliable D call. Trimming removed 0 bases at V and 2 bases at J, with 11 bases between. Germline values: CDR1 LGHNA, CDR2 YNFKEQ. This CDR3 is 15 amino acids long. The CDR3: CASSQEDGSAYEQYF. The CDR3 coding sequence is TGTGCCAGCAGCCAAGAGGATGGATCCGCCTACGAGCAGTACTTC.

In this sample, this clonotype turned up a few times. The V gene is TRBV20-1, the J gene TRBJ1-4, with D possibly TRBD1 on 5 matching bases. Germline lookup yields CDR1 DFQATT and CDR2 SNEGSKA (reference sequence). The length of the CDR3 is 15 residues. The V gene lost 2 bases and the J gene lost 7 bases, with 17 bases spanning the gap. This CDR3 is CSARKFRGGGEKLFF. As DNA, the CDR3 is TGCAGTGCTAGAAAATTCCGGGGGGGTGGTGAAAAACTGTTTTTT.

This chain joins TRBV27 and TRBJ2-3; no reliable D call. CDR1 and CDR2 (germline): MNHEY, SMNVEV (reference sequence). CDR3 length equals 14 residues. V gave up 5 bases and J gave up 1 base, with 10 bases separating them. CDR3: CASSVCGGTDTQYF. In nucleotides, the CDR3 is TGTGCCAGCAGTGTCTGCGGTGGCACAGATACGCAGTATTTT.

This clonotype was counted once. This rearrangement joins TRBV4-1 to TRBJ1-5; D is uncertain. Trimming removed 3 bases from V and 5 bases from J, with 11 bases in between. CDR1 is MGHRA and CDR2 is YSYEKL in the germline V gene. The CDR3 length is 14 residues. The CDR3 coding sequence is TGCGCCAGCAGCCACGGGGTTTTGGATCAGCCCCAGCATTTT. As protein: CASSHGVLDQPQHF.

V gene TRBV30 combines with J gene TRBJ2-1; D unclear. The CDR3 is made up of 11 amino acids. Trimming shortened V by 4 bases and J by 13 bases, and 14 bases separated the two germline ends. CDR1 is GTSNPN, CDR2 SVGIG, per germline (reference sequence). The CDR3 reads CAWTPIEHQFF. The CDR3 DNA reads TGTGCCTGGACCCCGATAGAGCATCAGTTCTTC. Full variable domain (outside the CDR3, taken from reference TRBV30 and TRBJ2-1): SQTIHQWPATLVQPVGSPLSLECTVEGTSNPNLYWYRQAAGRGLQLLFYSVGIGQISSEVPQNLSASRPQDRQFILSSKKLLLSDSGFYLCAWTPIEHQFFGPGTRLTVL.

This clonotype turned up a few times. The chain recombines TRBV6-1 with TRBJ1-3; 7 positions agree with TRBD1. The germline gives CDR1 MNHNS, CDR2 SASEGT. The CDR3 runs 18 residues. V lost 5 bases, J lost 1 base, and 14 bases stayed unmatched. The CDR3 DNA follows: TGTGCCAGCAGTCCGGGCTTGGGCAGGGGGGATTCTGGAAACACCATATATTTT. Translation: CASSPGLGRGDSGNTIYF.

The chain has TRBV5-1 and TRBJ2-3; no reliable D call. The germline V gene has CDR1 SGHRS and CDR2 YFSETQ. V was cut by 2 bases and J by 1 base, with 11 bases left in between. The CDR3 runs 15 residues. CDR3 sequence (DNA): TGCGCCAGCAGCTTAATATTCTCTGGCACAGATACGCAGTATTTT. Translation gives CASSLIFSGTDTQYF.

This clonotype appeared many times. The chain links TRBV7-2 to TRBJ2-7, with 9 positions matching TRBD2. The V and J ends lost 5 bases and 1 base, in that order; junction bases with no gene match: 6. This CDR3 comprises 15 residues. Germline values: CDR1 SGHTA, CDR2 FQGNSA. The DNA of the CDR3 is TGTGCCAGCAGCCGCAGGACTAGCGAATCCTACGAGCAGTACTTC. This encodes CASSRRTSESYEQYF.

The gene calls are TRBV6-6 and TRBJ2-4; tentatively, D is TRBD1 (5 bases). TRBJ2-7 explains the end of the DNA better; the J call may be wrong. Germline V gene lookup returns CDR1 MNHNY and CDR2 SVGAGI (reference sequence). There are 12 residues in the CDR3. The CDR3 spells CAGMTDSYEQYF. CDR3 DNA sequence: TGTGCCGGCATGACAGATTCCTACGAGCAGTACTTC.

J is TRBJ2-3 and V is TRBV5-5, with TRBD2 identical over 13 bases. The CDR3 loop spans 18 amino acids. After removal of 1 base from V and 6 bases from J, the junction contained 11 bases not matched to a gene. The germline gives CDR1 SGHKS, CDR2 YYEKEE (reference sequence). CDR3 loop: CASSLRPAGLAGTDTQYF. The CDR3 DNA reads as TGTGCCAGCAGCTTGCGTCCCGCGGGACTAGCGGGAACGGATACGCAGTATTTT. The full variable domain, in which reference TRBV5-5 and TRBJ2-3 provide the parts outside the CDR3, is DAGVTQSPTHLIKTRGQQVTLRCSPISGHKSVSWYQQVLGQGPQFIFQYYEKEERGRGNFPDRFSARQFPNYSSELNVNALLLGDSALYLCASSLRPAGLAGTDTQYFGPGTRLTVL.

Concerning this clonotype itself: One junction end does not reproduce the germline sequence, and a read error may be involved. This chain uses TRBV3-1 with TRBJ1-5, with D possibly matching TRBD1 (6 bases). This CDR3 comprises 14 residues. Germline CDR1 is LGHDT and CDR2 is YNNKEL (reference sequence). CDR3 in amino acids: CASTQGGYGQPQHF. The CDR3 nucleotides are TGTGCCAGCACCCAAGGGGGGTACGGTCAGCCCCAGCATTTT.

This clonotype occurred a few times. The gene calls are TRBV10-3 and TRBJ2-1, with TRBD2 as a possible D gene (6 bases). The end of the DNA aligns better with TRBJ2-7, so the J call may be wrong. Germline CDR1 and CDR2: ENHRY and SYGVKD. CDR3 length: 15 amino acids. CDR3 region: CAIAGLSTQYNEQYF. CDR3 bases: TGTGCCATCGCGGGACTCAGTACGCAATACAATGAGCAGTACTTC.

This chain joins TRBV27 and TRBJ1-5; D gene ambiguous. This CDR3 is built from 14 residues. Germline loops: CDR1 MNHEY, CDR2 SMNVEV (reference sequence). Trimming shortened V by 1 base and J by 2 bases, and 6 bases separated the two germline ends. The chain's CDR3 is CASSLWNGNQPQHF. For the CDR3, the DNA is TGTGCCAGCAGTTTATGGAACGGCAATCAGCCCCAGCATTTT.

V and J are TRBV2 and TRBJ2-1, with TRBD2 matching over 8 bases. The J segment lost 0 bases and the V segment lost 10 bases, leaving 14 bases of the junction unmatched. The CDR3 sequence is 17 residues long. CDR1 is SNHLY, CDR2 FYNNEI, per germline. The chain's CDR3 is CATHESPGTSSYNEQFF. The CDR3 bases are TGTGCCACCCACGAAAGTCCCGGGACTAGCTCCTACAATGAGCAGTTCTTC.

As to this clonotype: The junction differs from germline at one of its ends, possibly a read error. For the CDR3, the DNA is TGCAGTGCCTCGACAGGGGGTAACGATGGCTACACCTTC. Translated: CSASTGGNDGYTF. The chain couples TRBV20-1 to TRBJ1-2; 9 nucleotides agree with TRBD1. CDR1 and CDR2 from the germline V gene are DFQATT and SNEGSKA (reference sequence). The CDR3 consists of 13 residues.

This clonotype was seen a handful of times. The J gene is TRBJ2-1, the V gene TRBV6-6; D uncertain. From germline, CDR1 is MNHNY and CDR2 SVGAGI (reference sequence). The CDR3 is made up of 13 amino acids. V gave up 4 bases and J gave up 8 bases, with 12 bases separating them. CDR3 in DNA: TGTGCCAGCAGTTCCCTCAGCTGGGATGAGCAGTTCTTC. It specifies CASSSLSWDEQFF.

This clonotype was detected a few times. The chain combines TRBV6-1 with TRBJ2-1; D remains unclear. With 10 bases removed from V and 4 bases from J, the gap between germline ends came to 8 bases. There are 11 residues in the CDR3. Germline lookup yields CDR1 MNHNS and CDR2 SASEGT. The DNA for the CDR3 is TGTGCCACCGCAGGATACAATGAGCAGTTCTTC. Protein product: CATAGYNEQFF.

This rearrangement joins TRBV27 to TRBJ2-1, with D possibly being TRBD2 (5 bases). CDR3 length: 14 residues. Per germline, CDR1 MNHEY and CDR2 SMNVEV (reference sequence). The V and J ends lost 7 bases and 0 bases respectively, with 10 bases between them. Here the CDR3 DNA reads TGTGCCAGCACTGGACTGAGCTCCTACAATGAGCAGTTCTTC. It encodes CASTGLSSYNEQFF.